Listed here are 30 T cell receptor beta chains from one sample, sequenced in a study of T cells in Graves' hyperthyroidism and ophthalmopathy. RNA transcripts yielded amplified TCR beta CDR3 regions. HTBI primers drove first-round RT-PCR of the TCR CDR3. In TCRdb, the multiplex PCR reads were re-called with MiXCR into one record per CDR3 protein. The sample yields a few hundred thousand distinct CDR3 sequences, 35% to 55% seen once. Sequencing input: peripheral blood or thyroid tissue (not recorded which). The source of these receptors is a woman aged 18-30 years with Graves' hyperthyroidism.

The chain couples TRBV14 to TRBJ2-7, with D perhaps TRBD1 (6 bases). V shed 3 bases and J shed 1 base, with 7 bases lying between them. The germline V gene encodes CDR1 SGHDN and CDR2 FVKESK. This CDR3 has 13 amino acids. The DNA for the CDR3 is TGTGCCAGCAGCCAGAGGGGGTCCTACGAGCAGTACTTC. Amino acids: CASSQRGSYEQYF.

V gene TRBV19 combines with J gene TRBJ1-1, with 8 bases matching TRBD1. The germline CDR1 and CDR2 sequences are LNHDA and SQIVND (reference sequence). The CDR3 is made up of 15 amino acids. V gave up 1 base and J gave up 4 bases; unmatched junction bases: 5. The CDR3 region is CASSIVTGEGTEAFF. CDR3 DNA sequence: TGTGCCAGTAGTATAGTGACAGGGGAGGGCACTGAAGCTTTCTTT.

This clonotype has a handful of counts. The gene calls are TRBV2 and TRBJ1-1; D call uncertain. The germline V gene encodes CDR1 SNHLY and CDR2 FYNNEI. The CDR3 extends over 14 amino acids. The V gene lost 5 bases and the J gene lost 1 base, with 11 bases spanning the gap. The CDR3 is CASSYLHQNTEAFF. Here the CDR3 DNA reads TGTGCCAGCAGTTACTTACACCAGAACACTGAAGCTTTCTTT. Combining the CDR3 with reference TRBV2 and TRBJ1-1 gives the whole variable domain EPEVTQTPSHQVTQMGQEVILRCVPISNHLYFYWYRQILGQKVEFLVSFYNNEISEKSEIFDDQFSVERPDGSNFTLKIRSTKLEDSAMYFCASSYLHQNTEAFFGQGTRLTVV.

CDR3 nucleotide sequence: TGTGCCAGCAGTGAATGGCAGGACAGGGACAGCTATGGCTACACCTTC. It specifies CASSEWQDRDSYGYTF. This rearrangement joins TRBV25-1 to TRBJ1-2; 8 bases fit TRBD1. The CDR3 runs 16 residues. Germline CDR1 MGHDK, CDR2 SYGVNS. Unmatched junction bases numbered 8, after V lost 1 base and J lost 4 bases.

With regard to this clonotype: This may stem from a read error, because a much larger clone lies one nucleotide away. Here the CDR3 reads CATSSGAPSSGQETQYF. Here the CDR3 DNA reads TGTGCCACCAGCAGTGGGGCCCCTTCTAGCGGGCAAGAGACCCAGTACTTC. J is TRBJ2-5 and V is TRBV15, with 8 positions matching TRBD2. Trimming at V came to 3 bases and at J to 2 bases, leaving 11 bases not matched to a gene. The CDR3 is 17 residues long. Germline-derived CDR1 and CDR2 are LNHNV and YYDKDF (reference sequence).

This clonotype was found a few times. J is TRBJ1-5 and V is TRBV25-1; TRBD1 aligns across 8 bases. The germline V gene has CDR1 MGHDK and CDR2 SYGVNS. V shed 6 bases and J 2 bases; nucleotides not matched to a gene: 6. There are 15 residues in the CDR3. CDR3 sequence: CASSQETGGNQPQHF. The CDR3 DNA follows: TGTGCCAGCAGCCAAGAGACAGGGGGCAATCAGCCCCAGCATTTT.

This clonotype was seen a few times. The chain is built from TRBV29-1 and TRBJ2-2; D is unresolved. From germline, CDR1 is SQVTM and CDR2 ANQGSEA. This CDR3 spans 14 amino acids. The germline V and J ends were trimmed by 1 base and 0 bases, with 6 bases remaining between them. CDR3 region: CSVEVLPNTGELFF. The CDR3 DNA reads as TGCAGCGTTGAAGTCTTACCGAACACCGGGGAGCTGTTTTTT.

This chain links TRBV3-1 with TRBJ2-7; D is possibly TRBD1 (5 bases). CDR3 length: 14 amino acids. The germline gives CDR1 LGHDT, CDR2 YNNKEL (reference sequence). Trimming pared 0 bases from V and 5 bases from J, leaving 11 bases between. The DNA for the CDR3 is TGTGCCAGCAGCCAAGATCTTGAAGGGGACGAGCAGTACTTC. Translating gives CASSQDLEGDEQYF.

This rearrangement joins TRBV29-1 to TRBJ2-5; 7 positions match TRBD2. Germline V gives CDR1 SQVTM, CDR2 ANQGSEA. The CDR3 sequence is 11 residues long. With V trimmed by 4 bases and J by 7 bases, 3 bases remained unmatched. CDR3 in amino acids: CSVVGGGTQYF. The CDR3 DNA reads TGCAGCGTTGTGGGGGGGGGGACCCAGTACTTC.

A word on this clonotype: One base away lies a much larger clone, so this may be a sequencing read error. This rearrangement joins TRBV7-3 to TRBJ2-5; D perhaps matches TRBD2 (7 bases). Germline loops: CDR1 SGHTA, CDR2 FQGTGA. Trimming shortened V by 8 bases and J by 3 bases, and 16 bases separated the two germline ends. The CDR3 is 14 residues long. The CDR3 DNA sequence: TGTGCCAGCGCCTCTGGGGGGGCGAAAGAGACCCAGTACTTC. It translates to CASASGGAKETQYF.

The rearrangement links TRBV6-5 to TRBJ1-1, with 7 positions matching TRBD1. CDR3 length: 14 residues. CDR1 and CDR2 from the germline V gene are MNHEY and SVGAGI. V gave up 5 bases and J gave up 6 bases; unmatched junction bases: 9. DNA for the CDR3: TGTGCCAGCAGTACGACCACAGGGGCTGCTGAAGCTTTCTTT. Its protein is CASSTTTGAAEAFF.

In its sample, this clonotype was seen a few times. The chain uses TRBV7-2 and TRBJ1-5, with D perhaps TRBD1 (6 bases). V lost 4 bases and J 7 bases, leaving 14 bases between the germline ends. CDR3 length: 14 residues. Germline loops: CDR1 SGHTA, CDR2 FQGNSA. CDR3 in amino acids: CASSWGPGNQPQHF. The CDR3 DNA reads as TGTGCCAGCAGCTGGGGGCCGGGGAACCAGCCCCAGCATTTT.

The chain couples TRBV9 to TRBJ1-1; TRBD1 might be the D (5 bases). With 0 bases removed from V and 5 bases from J, the gap between germline ends came to 20 bases. The germline V gene has CDR1 SGDLS and CDR2 YYNGEE. This CDR3 comprises 17 residues. CDR3 sequence reads: CASSVDPGDQGGTEAFF. The DNA for the CDR3 is TGTGCCAGCAGCGTAGACCCCGGTGATCAGGGTGGGACTGAAGCTTTCTTT.

CDR3 nucleotides: TGCAGTGCTCCCCGGAGGGACACGGGAAATCAAGAGACCCAGTACTTC. Translation gives CSAPRRDTGNQETQYF. V gene TRBV20-1 combines with J gene TRBJ2-5; TRBD1 or TRBD2 may be the D gene (6 bases each). Germline-derived CDR1 and CDR2 are DFQATT and SNEGSKA (reference sequence). Trimming removed 5 bases from V and 2 bases from J, with 21 bases in between. This CDR3 is built from 16 residues.

This clonotype is a singleton in its sample. The chain recombines TRBV14 with TRBJ1-6, with 7 bases matching TRBD1. The CDR3 contains 12 residues. Germline V gene sequence: CDR1 SGHDN, CDR2 FVKESK. V lost 1 base to trimming and J lost 14 bases; unmatched junction nucleotides: 2. DNA of the CDR3: TGTGCCAGCAGCCAAGCCGGGACAGCCCTCCACTTT. It is translated as CASSQAGTALHF.

This clonotype was detected ten times or more. The chain couples TRBV7-2 to TRBJ1-1; maybe TRBD1 (5 bases). V shed 2 bases and J shed 1 base, with 8 bases lying between them. CDR1 and CDR2 from the germline V gene are SGHTA and FQGNSA. CDR3 length: 14 residues. CDR3 DNA sequence: TGTGCCAGCAGCTTATCTACAGGGAACACTGAAGCTTTCTTT. It specifies CASSLSTGNTEAFF.

V and J are TRBV5-1 and TRBJ2-2, with TRBD1 as a possible D gene (6 bases). Germline CDR1 and CDR2: SGHRS and YFSETQ. CDR3 length equals 14 residues. V lost 3 bases and J 7 bases, leaving 13 bases between the germline ends. The CDR3 DNA is TGCGCCAGCAGCTCCGACAGGAATGGCGGGGAGCTGTTTTTT. Its translation is CASSSDRNGGELFF.

This clonotype has a single count. The rearrangement joins TRBV7-8 to TRBJ1-1, with D unclear. The CDR3 loop spans 17 amino acids. Germline V CDR1 and CDR2: SGHVS, FQNEAQ. Trimming removed 4 bases from V and 1 base from J, with 19 bases in between. The CDR3 region has the DNA TGTGCCAGCAGCTCCGTATTTAGGCGCCTCCAGAACACTGAAGCTTTCTTT. Its protein is CASSSVFRRLQNTEAFF. Complete variable domain (other parts from reference TRBV7-8 and TRBJ1-1): GAGVSQSPRYKVAKRGQDVALRCDPISGHVSLFWYQQALGQGPEFLTYFQNEAQLDKSGLPSDRFFAERPEGSVSTLKIQRTQQEDSAVYLCASSSVFRRLQNTEAFFGQGTRLTVV.

V gene TRBV7-9 combines with J gene TRBJ2-7; D gene unclear. CDR1 is SEHNR and CDR2 is FQNEAQ in the germline V gene (reference sequence). This CDR3 spans 11 amino acids. V lost 4 bases and J 7 bases, leaving 8 bases between the germline ends. CDR3 amino acids: CASSSQWEQYF. CDR3 in DNA: TGTGCCAGCAGCTCCCAGTGGGAGCAGTACTTC. Filled out from reference TRBV7-9 and TRBJ2-7, the complete variable domain reads DTGVSQNPRHKITKRGQNVTFRCDPISEHNRLYWYRQTLGQGPEFLTYFQNEAQLEKSRLLSDRFSAERPKGSFSTLEIQRTEQGDSAMYLCASSSQWEQYFGPGTRLTVT.

This clonotype was picked up a small number of times. The chain carries TRBV19 and TRBJ2-7, with D hard to call. CDR1 is LNHDA and CDR2 is SQIVND in the germline V gene (reference sequence). Trimming took off 5 bases at V and 0 bases at J, with 11 bases between the two ends. The CDR3 is made up of 14 amino acids. The CDR3 loop is CASSRGAYSYEQYF. The CDR3 DNA reads as TGTGCCAGTAGTCGAGGCGCGTACTCCTACGAGCAGTACTTC.

The J gene is TRBJ2-7, the V gene TRBV2; tentative D call: TRBD2 (6 bases). Trimming stripped 0 bases from V and 6 bases from J, with 12 bases between. CDR3 length: 14 amino acids. The germline V gene encodes CDR1 SNHLY and CDR2 FYNNEI. The CDR3 is CASSEAEEGREQYF. In nucleotides, the CDR3 is TGTGCCAGCAGTGAAGCGGAGGAGGGGCGCGAGCAGTACTTC.

The chain has TRBV10-3 and TRBJ2-7, with D unclear. The CDR3 is made up of 15 amino acids. Trimming removed 10 bases at V and 0 bases at J, with 19 bases between. CDR1 is ENHRY, CDR2 SYGVKD, per germline. CDR3 residues: CASSQRRTSSYEQYF. CDR3 DNA sequence: TGTGCCAGCAGCCAACGACGGACGAGCTCCTACGAGCAGTACTTC.

This clonotype has ten or more counts. V gene TRBV2 combines with J gene TRBJ1-1; no reliable D call. The germline CDR1 and CDR2 sequences are SNHLY and FYNNEI. The length of the CDR3 is 13 residues. V was cut by 4 bases and J by 5 bases, with 11 bases left in between. In DNA form, the CDR3 reads TGTGCCAGCAGTGTTGAACTGGGGACTGAAGCTTTCTTT. Amino acids: CASSVELGTEAFF.

In DNA, the CDR3 is TGTGCCATCAGTGGGCCCGGTCGGAACGAGCAGTACTTC. It yields the protein CAISGPGRNEQYF. This chain uses TRBV10-3 with TRBJ2-7; D gene uncertain. The CDR3 has 13 amino acids. V gave up 4 bases and J gave up 5 bases, with 12 bases separating them. CDR1 and CDR2 (germline): ENHRY, SYGVKD.

There are many counts of this clonotype. The chain employs TRBV14 and TRBJ1-2, with D hard to call. The CDR3 runs 12 residues. Trimming cost V 4 bases and J 8 bases, with 11 bases left between them. Per germline, CDR1 SGHDN and CDR2 FVKESK. CDR3 region: CASSPTPFGYTF. DNA of the CDR3: TGTGCCAGCAGCCCGACACCCTTCGGCTACACCTTC.

This clonotype has just one count. The chain employs TRBV7-9 and TRBJ2-2; a weak D match, TRBD2 (5 bases). Germline CDR1 SEHNR, CDR2 FQNEAQ (reference sequence). The V and J ends lost 5 bases and 7 bases respectively, with 14 bases between them. This CDR3 is built from 14 residues. The DNA of the CDR3 is TGTGCCAGCAGCGTTGGTCGAGGGAACGGGGAGCTGTTTTTT. Translation gives CASSVGRGNGELFF. Variable domain in full (rest from reference TRBV7-9 and TRBJ2-2): DTGVSQNPRHKITKRGQNVTFRCDPISEHNRLYWYRQTLGQGPEFLTYFQNEAQLEKSRLLSDRFSAERPKGSFSTLEIQRTEQGDSAMYLCASSVGRGNGELFFGEGSRLTVL.

This chain uses TRBV25-1 with TRBJ1-6; D ambiguous. Germline assignment: CDR1 MGHDK and CDR2 SYGVNS. V lost 8 bases and J 8 bases, leaving 16 bases between the germline ends. The CDR3 sequence is 14 residues long. CDR3 region: CASSRNKVDSPLHF. As DNA, the CDR3 is TGTGCCAGCTCACGTAACAAGGTGGATTCACCCCTCCACTTT.

This clonotype was recorded at least ten times. This chain uses TRBV2 with TRBJ1-1, with a possible D match to TRBD1 (6 bases). The CDR3 length is 12 residues. CDR1 and CDR2 (germline): SNHLY, FYNNEI. The V and J ends lost 7 bases and 12 bases respectively, with 18 bases between them. Here the CDR3 DNA reads TGTGCCAGCAAGTCGGAGGGGGAGACAACTTTCTTT. Its protein product is CASKSEGETTFF. Full variable domain (missing parts from reference TRBV2 and TRBJ1-1): EPEVTQTPSHQVTQMGQEVILRCVPISNHLYFYWYRQILGQKVEFLVSFYNNEISEKSEIFDDQFSVERPDGSNFTLKIRSTKLEDSAMYFCASKSEGETTFFGQGTRLTVV.

The chain carries TRBV2 and TRBJ1-1; D remains ambiguous. CDR3 length equals 14 residues. The V end lost 8 bases, the J end lost 1 base, and 14 bases lay between the germline ends. Germline V gene data show CDR1 as SNHLY and CDR2 as FYNNEI. CDR3 DNA sequence: TGTGCCAGCGTTGAAAGGTTCCCGAACACTGAAGCTTTCTTT. This encodes CASVERFPNTEAFF.

Ten or more counts support this clonotype. This sequence joins TRBV29-1 and TRBJ1-1; no reliable D call. The CDR3 is made up of 11 amino acids. Germline V lookup: CDR1 SQVTM, CDR2 ANQGSEA. V was clipped by 2 bases and J by 1 base, with 2 bases between them. CDR3 in amino acids: CSVERNTEAFF. DNA of the CDR3: TGCAGCGTTGAAAGGAACACTGAAGCTTTCTTT. The full variable domain, completed using reference TRBV29-1 and TRBJ1-1, is SAVISQKPSRDICQRGTSLTIQCQVDSQVTMMFWYRQQPGQSLTLIATANQGSEATYESGFVIDKFPISRPNLTFSTLTVSNMSPEDSSIYLCSVERNTEAFFGQGTRLTVV.